This T cell receptor beta chain stems from a study of regulatory T cells in long-lasting Graves disease. Stated time point: newly diagnosed GD, antithyroid drugs for less than 3 months. RNA from PBMCs was the source of the TCR library. Per germline, CDR1 SEHNR and CDR2 FQNEAQ (reference sequence). The CDR3 is 17 amino acids. V was cut by 2 bases and J by 9 bases, with 25 bases left in between. This clonotype was counted many times. Relying on iRepertoire HTBI primers and Arm-PCR of CDR3 regions, the team built TCR beta libraries. TCRdb redid the calling of the multiplex PCR reads with MiXCR, one entry per CDR3 protein. The data show about 610,000 distinct CDR3 sequences, with 15% to 20% seen just once and 12% held by the top ten. This same sample was also part of a study on T cells in Graves' hyperthyroidism and ophthalmopathy.

The source of this sequence is a man between 18 and 35 years old with Graves disease. The material was peripheral blood mononuclear cells (PBMCs), obtained at new diagnosis, from a patient treated with antithyroid drugs. This chain links TRBV7-9 with TRBJ2-5, with a possible D match to TRBD2 (5 bases). The chain's CDR3 is CASSLSPTRRAAQAQYF. The CDR3 DNA reads as TGTGCCAGCAGCTTATCCCCGACCCGGCGGGCAGCCCAAGCCCAGTACTTC.